These 30 T cell receptor beta chains came from one sample sequenced in a study of cytomegalovirus exposure and HLA in healthy donors. In the PCR, 60 Vbeta and 13 Jbeta primers were used. Sequencing used immunoSEQ multiplex PCR; TCRdb keeps in-frame clones, though not all of them. Seen here are over 90,000 clones, 60% to 80% observed once, and the top ten hold under 4.5%. Source material: PBMCs. Source of these receptors: a man over 45 in good health and CMV-seropositive.

The V gene is TRBV5-1, the J gene TRBJ1-4; 9 bases agree with TRBD1. The length of the CDR3 is 18 residues. Germline V CDR1 and CDR2: SGHRS, YFSETQ. V lost 4 bases, J lost 0 bases, and 10 bases stayed unmatched. The CDR3 is CASSTGTGRPATNEKLFF. The CDR3 nucleotides are TGCGCCAGCAGCACGGGGACAGGGAGACCTGCAACTAATGAAAAACTGTTTTTT.

By share, this clone ranks as medium-sized (0.01 to 0.1%). The chain couples TRBV10-1 to TRBJ2-1; 7 nucleotides match TRBD2. Per germline, CDR1 WNHNN and CDR2 SYGVQD (reference sequence). The CDR3 runs to 14 residues. The trim removed 5 bases at V and 3 bases at J, leaving 4 bases unmatched. CDR3: CASSPTSDYNEQFF. For the CDR3, the DNA is TGCGCCAGCAGTCCTACTAGCGACTACAATGAGCAGTTCTTC.

The chain employs TRBV28 and TRBJ1-1, with D perhaps matching TRBD1 (6 bases). The V end lost 5 bases, the J end lost 7 bases, and 20 bases lay between the germline ends. Germline V gives CDR1 MDHEN, CDR2 SYDVKM. This CDR3 region has 15 residues. The CDR3 loop reads CASSPLGHLPGEAFF. CDR3 in DNA: TGTGCCAGCAGTCCTTTGGGACACCTGCCGGGTGAAGCTTTCTTT. The variable domain in full, with the rest retrieved from reference TRBV28 and TRBJ1-1, is DVKVTQSSRYLVKRTGEKVFLECVQDMDHENMFWYRQDPGLGLRLIYFSYDVKMKEKGDIPEGYSVSREKKERFSLILESASTNQTSMYLCASSPLGHLPGEAFFGQGTRLTVV.

The chain links TRBV7-3 to TRBJ1-1, with TRBD1 as a possible D gene (5 bases). The V end was cut by 3 bases, the J end by 7 bases, with 12 bases between. The CDR3 length is 13 residues. Germline V gives CDR1 SGHTA, CDR2 FQGTGA. In nucleotides, the CDR3 is TGTGCCAGCAGCTTCGGGCAGGGCTTTGAAGCTTTCTTT. Amino acid sequence: CASSFGQGFEAFF.

The genes are TRBV5-6 and TRBJ2-3; D possibly corresponds to TRBD1 (6 bases). The germline V gene encodes CDR1 SGHDT and CDR2 YYEEEE. The CDR3 extends over 16 amino acids. Trimming pared 1 base from V and 5 bases from J, leaving 17 bases between. For the CDR3, the DNA is TGTGCCAGCAGCTTGTATACAGGGTCCGGGGTAGATACGCAGTATTTT. This codes for CASSLYTGSGVDTQYF. Full variable domain (rest looked up from reference TRBV5-6 and TRBJ2-3): DAGVTQSPTHLIKTRGQQVTLRCSPKSGHDTVSWYQQALGQGPQFIFQYYEEEERQRGNFPDRFSGHQFPNYSSELNVNALLLGDSALYLCASSLYTGSGVDTQYFGPGTRLTVL.

V is TRBV5-1 and J is TRBJ2-2; 11 bases map to TRBD2. V lost 2 bases to trimming and J lost 6 bases; unmatched junction nucleotides: 6. Germline assignment: CDR1 SGHRS and CDR2 YFSETQ. This CDR3 region has 16 residues. This CDR3 is CASSFSGRADSGELFF. The CDR3 nucleotides are TGCGCCAGCAGCTTTAGCGGGAGGGCCGATTCCGGGGAGCTGTTTTTT.

The chain has TRBV29-1 and TRBJ1-1; D is possibly TRBD1 (5 bases). V was trimmed by 6 bases and J by 7 bases, leaving 15 bases between them. The CDR3 is made up of 12 amino acids. Germline V gene lookup returns CDR1 SQVTM and CDR2 ANQGSEA. The CDR3 nucleotides are TGCAGCGTGACCACAGGTGTTCATGAAGCTTTCTTT. Its translation: CSVTTGVHEAFF.

Only one count was recorded for this clone. This chain links TRBV27 with TRBJ2-3; D possibly corresponds to TRBD2 (6 bases). Deletions cut 1 base from V and 11 bases from J, with 19 bases between. The CDR3 covers 15 residues. Germline CDR1 is MNHEY and CDR2 is SMNVEV (reference sequence). CDR3 sequence reads: CASSLLASDLNLQYF. The CDR3 DNA sequence: TGTGCCAGCAGTTTATTGGCTAGCGACCTGAATCTGCAGTATTTT.

The chain joins TRBV7-2 to TRBJ2-1, with a possible D match to TRBD2 (5 bases). This CDR3 is built from 15 residues. V gave up 7 bases and J gave up 8 bases, with 21 bases separating them. Per germline, CDR1 SGHTA and CDR2 FQGNSA. The CDR3 coding sequence is TGTGCCAGCACCCTGGCGGCGGGCCCCGCCTATGAGCAGTTCTTC. It specifies CASTLAAGPAYEQFF.

The chain is built from TRBV30 and TRBJ1-2; D unresolved. V was cut by 5 bases and J by 5 bases, with 12 bases left in between. The germline gives CDR1 GTSNPN, CDR2 SVGIG (reference sequence). The CDR3 consists of 12 residues. DNA of the CDR3: TGTGCCTGGCAGCGGAATCCATATGGCTACACCTTC. This sequence encodes CAWQRNPYGYTF.

The chain recombines TRBV5-1 with TRBJ1-5; possibly TRBD1 for D (5 bases). V lost 0 bases to trimming and J lost 6 bases, with 10 bases between them. Germline CDR1 and CDR2: SGHRS and YFSETQ. This CDR3 spans 14 amino acids. The DNA for the CDR3 is TGCGCCAGCAGCTTGGCTCCAGGGATTCAGCCCCAGCATTTT. Amino acid sequence: CASSLAPGIQPQHF.

This clone came up once. The gene calls are TRBV2 and TRBJ2-2, with 7 nucleotides matching TRBD1. The V gene end was trimmed by 3 bases and the J gene end by 3 bases; junction bases not matched to a gene: 4. CDR1 and CDR2 from the germline V gene are SNHLY and FYNNEI. The CDR3 covers 15 residues. CDR3 amino acids: CASSETGSDTGELFF. CDR3 in DNA: TGTGCCAGCAGTGAGACAGGGTCTGACACCGGGGAGCTGTTTTTT.

CDR3 loop: CATADGWETNTGELFF. The CDR3 DNA reads as TGTGCCACCGCCGACGGATGGGAGACGAACACCGGGGAGCTGTTTTTT. V and J are TRBV10-3 and TRBJ2-2; a possible D gene is TRBD2 (5 bases). This CDR3 has 16 residues. Trimming took 10 bases from V and 0 from J, leaving 18 bases between them. Germline V CDR1 and CDR2: ENHRY, SYGVKD.

The chain links TRBV7-9 to TRBJ2-3; a possible D gene is TRBD2 (6 bases). The germline CDR1 and CDR2 sequences are SEHNR and FQNEAQ (reference sequence). Trimming pared 5 bases from V and 2 bases from J, leaving 14 bases between. The CDR3 length is 15 residues. CDR3 DNA sequence: TGTGCCAGCAGCCCGAGGGCGGGAAACACAGATACGCAGTATTTT. Protein product: CASSPRAGNTDTQYF.

The gene calls are TRBV5-1 and TRBJ2-2, with D uncertain. The CDR3 is 16 amino acids. In germline, CDR1 is SGHRS, CDR2 YFSETQ. The V end lost 0 bases, the J end lost 1 base, and 10 bases lay between the germline ends. This CDR3 is CASSLDQLLNTGELFF. In DNA form, the CDR3 reads TGCGCCAGCAGCTTGGATCAACTCCTGAACACCGGGGAGCTGTTTTTT.

The chain is built from TRBV6-6 and TRBJ1-2; 9 bases line up with TRBD1. Germline V lookup: CDR1 MNHNY, CDR2 SVGAGI (reference sequence). After removal of 4 bases from V and 5 bases from J, the junction contained 5 bases not matched to a gene. The CDR3 sequence is 14 residues long. CDR3 region: CASSSTDRGYGYTF. CDR3 coding DNA: TGTGCCAGCAGTTCGACGGACAGGGGATATGGCTACACCTTC.

This clone is medium-sized in the sample. The chain couples TRBV6-4 to TRBJ2-1, with D perhaps matching TRBD2 (6 bases). Germline CDR1 reads MRHNA; CDR2 reads SNTAGT. Trimming cost V 5 bases and J 9 bases, with 17 bases left between them. The CDR3 spans 14 residues. Written as DNA, the CDR3 is TGTGCCAGCAGTAGAGAAGCGGAGGGGACTGAGCAGTTCTTC. It translates to CASSREAEGTEQFF.

V gene TRBV6-1 combines with J gene TRBJ2-2; tentative D call: TRBD1 (5 bases). Trimming removed 8 bases from V and 1 base from J, with 14 bases in between. Germline V lookup: CDR1 MNHNS, CDR2 SASEGT. CDR3 length: 15 residues. CDR3 sequence reads: CASCFRTGNTGELFF. The CDR3, as DNA: TGTGCCAGCTGTTTTCGTACAGGGAACACCGGGGAGCTGTTTTTT.

The chain carries TRBV11-2 and TRBJ2-7; possible D gene TRBD1, 6 bases. In germline, CDR1 is SGHAT, CDR2 FQNNGV. The CDR3 contains 15 residues. The germline V and J ends were trimmed by 0 bases and 2 bases, with 11 bases remaining between them. In DNA form, the CDR3 reads TGTGCCAGCAGCTTAGATTCGGGACAAACCTACGAGCAGTACTTC. Translation gives CASSLDSGQTYEQYF.

The chain joins TRBV11-2 to TRBJ1-2; no clear D. The ends were cut back, 2 bases at V and 6 bases at J, with 19 bases in the middle. Germline V gene sequence: CDR1 SGHAT, CDR2 FQNNGV. This CDR3 contains 16 residues. CDR3 region: CASSLTDEAVRDGYTF. The CDR3 DNA is TGTGCCAGCAGCTTAACTGATGAGGCCGTGAGGGATGGCTACACCTTC.

J is TRBJ1-1 and V is TRBV30; D is perhaps TRBD1 (5 bases). The germline CDR1 and CDR2 sequences are GTSNPN and SVGIG (reference sequence). The CDR3 totals 13 residues. V shed 1 base and J shed 0 bases, with 6 bases lying between them. The CDR3 sequence: CAWSARVNTEAFF. The CDR3 DNA sequence: TGTGCCTGGAGTGCCAGGGTGAACACTGAAGCTTTCTTT.

A word on this clone: Other DNA sequences in the sample encode the same CDR3. The CDR3, as DNA: TGTGCCAGCAGCTCCAGACTAGCGGGAGAGGCAGATACGCAGTATTTT. This encodes CASSSRLAGEADTQYF. The chain carries TRBV7-8 and TRBJ2-3; 12 bases match TRBD2. Trimming took 4 bases from V and 4 from J; bases not matched to a gene: 6. Per the germline V gene, CDR1 is SGHVS and CDR2 is FQNEAQ. The CDR3 has 16 residues.

V gene TRBV7-2 combines with J gene TRBJ2-2; TRBD2 matches 10 bases. The V gene's germline CDR1 is SGHTA and CDR2 FQGNSA. This CDR3 contains 16 residues. Trimming removed 4 bases from V and 1 base from J; junction bases left unmatched: 3. The CDR3 DNA follows: TGTGCCAGCAGCTCCCGACTAGCGGGGAACACCGGGGAGCTGTTTTTT. The encoded protein is CASSSRLAGNTGELFF.

A remark on this clone: Other DNA variants within this sample encode the same CDR3. The rearrangement joins TRBV18 to TRBJ1-1; tentative D call: TRBD1 (6 bases). Germline V gene lookup returns CDR1 KGHSH and CDR2 LQKENI. Trimming left V 6 bases short and J 3 bases short, with 11 bases between. CDR3 length equals 13 residues. CDR3: CASSQGWDTEAFF. CDR3 bases: TGTGCCAGCTCCCAGGGGTGGGACACTGAAGCTTTCTTT.

This clone appeared a few times. The chain uses TRBV6-5 and TRBJ2-5; no definite D call. The ends were cut back, 5 bases at V and 8 bases at J, with 21 bases in the middle. Germline V CDR1 and CDR2: MNHEY, SVGAGI. This CDR3 has 15 amino acids. The DNA of the CDR3 is TGTGCCAGCAGTCAAAGTTACGCAGCGTTAAAAACCCAGTACTTC. Its protein is CASSQSYAALKTQYF.

This rearrangement joins TRBV7-9 to TRBJ2-2; 9 bases agree with TRBD1. The ends lost 5 bases at V and 5 bases at J; junction bases unmatched: 6. Germline V gene data show CDR1 as SEHNR and CDR2 as FQNEAQ (reference sequence). The CDR3 spans 15 residues. This chain's CDR3 is CASSPQGAETGELFF. DNA for the CDR3: TGTGCCAGCAGCCCACAGGGGGCAGAGACCGGGGAGCTGTTTTTT.

The chain carries TRBV4-2 and TRBJ2-2; TRBD2 matches at 10 bases. The V and J ends lost 2 bases and 5 bases, in that order; junction bases with no gene match: 5. This CDR3 is built from 16 residues. Germline assignment: CDR1 LGHNA and CDR2 YNFKEQ. CDR3 sequence: CASSQTSGTTTGELFF. DNA for the CDR3: TGTGCCAGCAGCCAAACTAGCGGGACTACTACCGGGGAGCTGTTTTTT.

This clone was observed a few times. The chain couples TRBV28 to TRBJ2-2; D is possibly TRBD1 (7 bases). Germline CDR1 and CDR2: MDHEN and SYDVKM. The CDR3 runs to 17 residues. Trimming removed 5 bases at V and 7 bases at J, with 23 bases between. CDR3 protein: CASSPPSRRGRDGELFF. CDR3 DNA: TGTGCCAGCAGTCCCCCTTCGCGGAGGGGGCGGGACGGGGAGCTGTTTTTT.

The rearrangement links TRBV5-1 to TRBJ2-3; 7 bases fit TRBD2. The V gene's germline CDR1 is SGHRS and CDR2 YFSETQ. The CDR3 consists of 17 residues. V dropped 0 bases and J dropped 4; count of bases not matched to a gene: 11. The CDR3 nucleotides read TGCGCCAGCAGCTTGGCCGGGGCGGGAGCGAGGTCAGATACGCAGTATTTT. Translation: CASSLAGAGARSDTQYF.

In nucleotides, the CDR3 is TGCGCCAGCAGCCCGAGTCCCGGGACAGGGGCGGAGACCCAGTACTTC. Its protein is CASSPSPGTGAETQYF. The chain employs TRBV5-1 and TRBJ2-5, with 10 bases aligning to TRBD1. CDR3 length: 16 amino acids. Trimming took 4 bases from V and 5 from J; bases not matched to a gene: 11. Per germline, CDR1 SGHRS and CDR2 YFSETQ.